The T cell receptor (beta chain) under discussion was sequenced for a study of T-cell memory formation after mild COVID-19. The CDR3 sequence is 15 residues long. Looked up from germline, CDR1 is MNHNS and CDR2 is SASEGT. Trimming at V came to 6 bases and at J to 0 bases, leaving 6 bases not matched to a gene. 5'RACE, which relied on constant-segment primers, yielded TCR alpha and TCR beta cDNA libraries carrying sample barcodes and UMIs. TCRdb reprocessed the 5' RACE reads via MiXCR and lists one record per CDR3 protein. The table lists under 200,000 distinct CDR3 sequences, 10% to 15% of them singletons.

Sequencing was done on a sample of PBMCs or a T cell subset sorted from them (not recorded which). This chain links TRBV6-1 with TRBJ2-5; 8 bases fit TRBD2. This receptor was taken from a man aged 18 to 30 who had mild COVID-19 (a few samples of this study predate the infection). Cell type and time point are not known. The CDR3 protein is CASRTSASYQETQYF. CDR3 DNA: TGTGCCAGCAGGACTAGCGCCTCGTACCAAGAGACCCAGTACTTC.